This TCR beta chain was retrieved from a study of cytomegalovirus exposure and HLA in healthy donors. There were likely unrecorded immune exposures, though donors were nominally healthy when sampled. As to this clone: Its antigen remains unknown.

Study outcomes and limitations: Cytomegalovirus association was assigned to more than 150 TCR beta chains. In a later analysis, DRB1 alleles had the most associated TCRs; HLA-C alleles the fewest. Presence/absence analyses took donor sequencing depth as roughly uniform.

With 60 Vbeta and 13 Jbeta primers, the PCR was carried out. Here immunoSEQ multiplex PCR was the method, and the copy in TCRdb shows in-frame clones only, minus some. Of 160,000 or so clones in the sample, roughly 80% are singletons; the top ten hold approximately 4.5%. The V end was cut by 2 bases, the J end by 3 bases, with 14 bases between. The germline V gene has CDR1 MDHEN and CDR2 SYDVKM. CDR3 length: 15 amino acids. The receptor was isolated from a man in his thirties or forties in good health and CMV-seronegative. What was sequenced was PBMCs. The V call is TRBV28, the J call TRBJ2-7; D is uncertain. The CDR3 sequence is CASSLSENSFYEQYF. In nucleotides, the CDR3 is TGTGCCAGCAGTTTAAGTGAGAACAGCTTCTACGAGCAGTACTTC.